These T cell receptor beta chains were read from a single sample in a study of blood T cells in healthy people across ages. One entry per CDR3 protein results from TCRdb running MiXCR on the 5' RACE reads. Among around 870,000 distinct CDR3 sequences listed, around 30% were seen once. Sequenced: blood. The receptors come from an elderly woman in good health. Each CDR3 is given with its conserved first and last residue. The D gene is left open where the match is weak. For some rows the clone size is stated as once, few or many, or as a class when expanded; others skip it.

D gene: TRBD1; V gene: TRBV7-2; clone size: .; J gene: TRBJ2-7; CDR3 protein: CASTGQGHYEQYF; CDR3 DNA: TGTGCCAGCACAGGACAGGGACACTACGAGCAGTACTTC
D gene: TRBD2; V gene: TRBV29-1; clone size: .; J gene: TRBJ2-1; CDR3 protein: CSGLPGTEELAGGGNEQFF; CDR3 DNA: TGCAGCGGCTTGCCGGGGACAGAGGAACTAGCGGGAGGAGGCAATGAGCAGTTCTTC
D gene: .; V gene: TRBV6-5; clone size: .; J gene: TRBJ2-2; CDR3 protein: CASTSVGAGTGELFF; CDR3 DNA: TGTGCCAGCACCTCCGTGGGAGCGGGCACCGGGGAGCTGTTTTTT
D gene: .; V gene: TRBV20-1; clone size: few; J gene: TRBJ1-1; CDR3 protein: CSARSRGQLNTEAFF; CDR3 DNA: TGCAGTGCTAGATCTAGGGGACAACTGAACACTGAAGCTTTCTTT
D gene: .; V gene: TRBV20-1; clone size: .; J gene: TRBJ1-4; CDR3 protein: CSATLGGAGNEKLFF; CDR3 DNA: TGCAGTGCCACCCTCGGAGGGGCGGGTAATGAAAAACTGTTTTTT
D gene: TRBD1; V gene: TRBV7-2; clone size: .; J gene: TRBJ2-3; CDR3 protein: CASSLYRGPTDTQYF; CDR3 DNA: TGTGCCAGCAGCTTATACAGGGGTCCCACAGATACGCAGTATTTT
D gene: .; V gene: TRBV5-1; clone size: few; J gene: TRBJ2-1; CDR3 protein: CASSEYRSSSYNEQFF; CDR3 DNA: TGCGCCAGCAGCGAGTACAGGTCCAGCTCCTACAATGAGCAGTTCTTC
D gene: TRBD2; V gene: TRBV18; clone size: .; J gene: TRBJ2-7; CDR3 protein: CASSSSGSYNEQYF; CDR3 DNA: TGTGCCAGCTCTTCTAGCGGCTCCTACAATGAGCAGTACTTC
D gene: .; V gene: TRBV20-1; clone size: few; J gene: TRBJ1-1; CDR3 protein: CSATANTEAFF; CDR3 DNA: TGCAGTGCCACAGCGAACACTGAAGCTTTCTTT
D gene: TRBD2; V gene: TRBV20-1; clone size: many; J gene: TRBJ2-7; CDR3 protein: CSAPKTSGGRGEQYF; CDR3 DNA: TGCAGTGCCCCGAAGACTAGCGGGGGGAGAGGGGAGCAGTACTTC
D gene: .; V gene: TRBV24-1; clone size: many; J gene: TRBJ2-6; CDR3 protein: CATSDPVTSGANVLTF; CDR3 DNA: TGTGCCACCAGTGACCCCGTCACGAGTGGGGCCAACGTCCTGACTTTC
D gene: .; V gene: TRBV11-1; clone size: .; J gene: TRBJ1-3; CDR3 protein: CASSFRRWDGNTIYF; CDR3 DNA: TGTGCCAGCAGCTTCCGCCGGTGGGACGGAAACACCATATATTTT
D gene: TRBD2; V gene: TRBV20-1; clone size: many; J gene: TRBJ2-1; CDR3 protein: CSALASGGADEQFF; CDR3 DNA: TGCAGTGCCTTAGCTAGCGGGGGGGCGGATGAGCAGTTCTTC
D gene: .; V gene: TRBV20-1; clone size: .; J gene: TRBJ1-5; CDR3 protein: CSASEGYAGNQPQHF; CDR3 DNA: TGCAGTGCTAGCGAGGGTTACGCGGGCAATCAGCCCCAGCATTTT
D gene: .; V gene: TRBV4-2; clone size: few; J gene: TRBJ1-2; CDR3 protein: CASRPGAADYGYTF; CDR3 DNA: TGTGCCAGCAGACCGGGGGCCGCCGACTATGGCTACACCTTC
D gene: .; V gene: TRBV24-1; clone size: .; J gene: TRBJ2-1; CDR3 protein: CATSGRARDSNEQFF; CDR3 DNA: TGTGCCACCAGTGGGAGGGCCAGGGACAGCAATGAGCAGTTCTTC
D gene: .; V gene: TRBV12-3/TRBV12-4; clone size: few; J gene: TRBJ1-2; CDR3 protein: CASTLYQTVSYGYTF; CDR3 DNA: TGTGCCAGCACCCTCTACCAGACTGTGAGCTATGGCTACACCTTC
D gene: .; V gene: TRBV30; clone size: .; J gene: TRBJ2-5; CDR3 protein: CAWSVAGQLKRPQYF; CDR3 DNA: TGTGCCTGGAGTGTAGCTGGGCAGCTCAAGAGACCCCAGTACTTC
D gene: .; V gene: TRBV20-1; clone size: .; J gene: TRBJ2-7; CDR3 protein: CSAKAGLNVEQYF; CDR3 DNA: TGCAGTGCCAAGGCAGGACTGAATGTGGAGCAGTACTTC
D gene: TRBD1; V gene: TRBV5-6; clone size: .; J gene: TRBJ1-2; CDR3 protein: CASSSDRGYYYGYTF; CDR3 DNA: TGTGCCAGCAGCTCCGACAGGGGTTACTACTATGGCTACACCTTC
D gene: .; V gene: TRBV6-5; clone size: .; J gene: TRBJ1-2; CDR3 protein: CANTLGGFGYTF; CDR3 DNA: TGTGCCAACACACTAGGGGGGTTTGGCTACACCTTC
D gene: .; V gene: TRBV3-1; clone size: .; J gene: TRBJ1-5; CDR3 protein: CASSRSGTNEAQHF; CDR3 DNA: TGTGCCAGCAGCCGATCCGGGACAAATGAGGCCCAGCATTTT
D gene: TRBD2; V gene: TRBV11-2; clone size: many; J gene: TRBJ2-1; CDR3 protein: CASSLGPSGLAGGSYNEQFF; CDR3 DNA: TGTGCCAGCAGCTTAGGTCCGTCGGGACTAGCGGGGGGCTCCTACAATGAGCAGTTCTTC
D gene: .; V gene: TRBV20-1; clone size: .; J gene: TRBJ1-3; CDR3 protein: CSVPGYSGNTIYF; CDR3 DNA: TGCAGTGTCCCAGGCTACTCTGGAAACACCATATATTTT
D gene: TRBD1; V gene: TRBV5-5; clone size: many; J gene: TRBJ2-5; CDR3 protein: CASSFGTGVGEQYF; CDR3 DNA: TGTGCCAGCAGTTTCGGGACAGGGGTGGGGGAGCAGTACTTC
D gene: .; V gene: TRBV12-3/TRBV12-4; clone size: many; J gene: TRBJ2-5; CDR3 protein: CASSPQGMNSETQYF; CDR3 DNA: TGTGCCAGCAGTCCACAGGGAATGAATTCGGAGACCCAGTACTTC